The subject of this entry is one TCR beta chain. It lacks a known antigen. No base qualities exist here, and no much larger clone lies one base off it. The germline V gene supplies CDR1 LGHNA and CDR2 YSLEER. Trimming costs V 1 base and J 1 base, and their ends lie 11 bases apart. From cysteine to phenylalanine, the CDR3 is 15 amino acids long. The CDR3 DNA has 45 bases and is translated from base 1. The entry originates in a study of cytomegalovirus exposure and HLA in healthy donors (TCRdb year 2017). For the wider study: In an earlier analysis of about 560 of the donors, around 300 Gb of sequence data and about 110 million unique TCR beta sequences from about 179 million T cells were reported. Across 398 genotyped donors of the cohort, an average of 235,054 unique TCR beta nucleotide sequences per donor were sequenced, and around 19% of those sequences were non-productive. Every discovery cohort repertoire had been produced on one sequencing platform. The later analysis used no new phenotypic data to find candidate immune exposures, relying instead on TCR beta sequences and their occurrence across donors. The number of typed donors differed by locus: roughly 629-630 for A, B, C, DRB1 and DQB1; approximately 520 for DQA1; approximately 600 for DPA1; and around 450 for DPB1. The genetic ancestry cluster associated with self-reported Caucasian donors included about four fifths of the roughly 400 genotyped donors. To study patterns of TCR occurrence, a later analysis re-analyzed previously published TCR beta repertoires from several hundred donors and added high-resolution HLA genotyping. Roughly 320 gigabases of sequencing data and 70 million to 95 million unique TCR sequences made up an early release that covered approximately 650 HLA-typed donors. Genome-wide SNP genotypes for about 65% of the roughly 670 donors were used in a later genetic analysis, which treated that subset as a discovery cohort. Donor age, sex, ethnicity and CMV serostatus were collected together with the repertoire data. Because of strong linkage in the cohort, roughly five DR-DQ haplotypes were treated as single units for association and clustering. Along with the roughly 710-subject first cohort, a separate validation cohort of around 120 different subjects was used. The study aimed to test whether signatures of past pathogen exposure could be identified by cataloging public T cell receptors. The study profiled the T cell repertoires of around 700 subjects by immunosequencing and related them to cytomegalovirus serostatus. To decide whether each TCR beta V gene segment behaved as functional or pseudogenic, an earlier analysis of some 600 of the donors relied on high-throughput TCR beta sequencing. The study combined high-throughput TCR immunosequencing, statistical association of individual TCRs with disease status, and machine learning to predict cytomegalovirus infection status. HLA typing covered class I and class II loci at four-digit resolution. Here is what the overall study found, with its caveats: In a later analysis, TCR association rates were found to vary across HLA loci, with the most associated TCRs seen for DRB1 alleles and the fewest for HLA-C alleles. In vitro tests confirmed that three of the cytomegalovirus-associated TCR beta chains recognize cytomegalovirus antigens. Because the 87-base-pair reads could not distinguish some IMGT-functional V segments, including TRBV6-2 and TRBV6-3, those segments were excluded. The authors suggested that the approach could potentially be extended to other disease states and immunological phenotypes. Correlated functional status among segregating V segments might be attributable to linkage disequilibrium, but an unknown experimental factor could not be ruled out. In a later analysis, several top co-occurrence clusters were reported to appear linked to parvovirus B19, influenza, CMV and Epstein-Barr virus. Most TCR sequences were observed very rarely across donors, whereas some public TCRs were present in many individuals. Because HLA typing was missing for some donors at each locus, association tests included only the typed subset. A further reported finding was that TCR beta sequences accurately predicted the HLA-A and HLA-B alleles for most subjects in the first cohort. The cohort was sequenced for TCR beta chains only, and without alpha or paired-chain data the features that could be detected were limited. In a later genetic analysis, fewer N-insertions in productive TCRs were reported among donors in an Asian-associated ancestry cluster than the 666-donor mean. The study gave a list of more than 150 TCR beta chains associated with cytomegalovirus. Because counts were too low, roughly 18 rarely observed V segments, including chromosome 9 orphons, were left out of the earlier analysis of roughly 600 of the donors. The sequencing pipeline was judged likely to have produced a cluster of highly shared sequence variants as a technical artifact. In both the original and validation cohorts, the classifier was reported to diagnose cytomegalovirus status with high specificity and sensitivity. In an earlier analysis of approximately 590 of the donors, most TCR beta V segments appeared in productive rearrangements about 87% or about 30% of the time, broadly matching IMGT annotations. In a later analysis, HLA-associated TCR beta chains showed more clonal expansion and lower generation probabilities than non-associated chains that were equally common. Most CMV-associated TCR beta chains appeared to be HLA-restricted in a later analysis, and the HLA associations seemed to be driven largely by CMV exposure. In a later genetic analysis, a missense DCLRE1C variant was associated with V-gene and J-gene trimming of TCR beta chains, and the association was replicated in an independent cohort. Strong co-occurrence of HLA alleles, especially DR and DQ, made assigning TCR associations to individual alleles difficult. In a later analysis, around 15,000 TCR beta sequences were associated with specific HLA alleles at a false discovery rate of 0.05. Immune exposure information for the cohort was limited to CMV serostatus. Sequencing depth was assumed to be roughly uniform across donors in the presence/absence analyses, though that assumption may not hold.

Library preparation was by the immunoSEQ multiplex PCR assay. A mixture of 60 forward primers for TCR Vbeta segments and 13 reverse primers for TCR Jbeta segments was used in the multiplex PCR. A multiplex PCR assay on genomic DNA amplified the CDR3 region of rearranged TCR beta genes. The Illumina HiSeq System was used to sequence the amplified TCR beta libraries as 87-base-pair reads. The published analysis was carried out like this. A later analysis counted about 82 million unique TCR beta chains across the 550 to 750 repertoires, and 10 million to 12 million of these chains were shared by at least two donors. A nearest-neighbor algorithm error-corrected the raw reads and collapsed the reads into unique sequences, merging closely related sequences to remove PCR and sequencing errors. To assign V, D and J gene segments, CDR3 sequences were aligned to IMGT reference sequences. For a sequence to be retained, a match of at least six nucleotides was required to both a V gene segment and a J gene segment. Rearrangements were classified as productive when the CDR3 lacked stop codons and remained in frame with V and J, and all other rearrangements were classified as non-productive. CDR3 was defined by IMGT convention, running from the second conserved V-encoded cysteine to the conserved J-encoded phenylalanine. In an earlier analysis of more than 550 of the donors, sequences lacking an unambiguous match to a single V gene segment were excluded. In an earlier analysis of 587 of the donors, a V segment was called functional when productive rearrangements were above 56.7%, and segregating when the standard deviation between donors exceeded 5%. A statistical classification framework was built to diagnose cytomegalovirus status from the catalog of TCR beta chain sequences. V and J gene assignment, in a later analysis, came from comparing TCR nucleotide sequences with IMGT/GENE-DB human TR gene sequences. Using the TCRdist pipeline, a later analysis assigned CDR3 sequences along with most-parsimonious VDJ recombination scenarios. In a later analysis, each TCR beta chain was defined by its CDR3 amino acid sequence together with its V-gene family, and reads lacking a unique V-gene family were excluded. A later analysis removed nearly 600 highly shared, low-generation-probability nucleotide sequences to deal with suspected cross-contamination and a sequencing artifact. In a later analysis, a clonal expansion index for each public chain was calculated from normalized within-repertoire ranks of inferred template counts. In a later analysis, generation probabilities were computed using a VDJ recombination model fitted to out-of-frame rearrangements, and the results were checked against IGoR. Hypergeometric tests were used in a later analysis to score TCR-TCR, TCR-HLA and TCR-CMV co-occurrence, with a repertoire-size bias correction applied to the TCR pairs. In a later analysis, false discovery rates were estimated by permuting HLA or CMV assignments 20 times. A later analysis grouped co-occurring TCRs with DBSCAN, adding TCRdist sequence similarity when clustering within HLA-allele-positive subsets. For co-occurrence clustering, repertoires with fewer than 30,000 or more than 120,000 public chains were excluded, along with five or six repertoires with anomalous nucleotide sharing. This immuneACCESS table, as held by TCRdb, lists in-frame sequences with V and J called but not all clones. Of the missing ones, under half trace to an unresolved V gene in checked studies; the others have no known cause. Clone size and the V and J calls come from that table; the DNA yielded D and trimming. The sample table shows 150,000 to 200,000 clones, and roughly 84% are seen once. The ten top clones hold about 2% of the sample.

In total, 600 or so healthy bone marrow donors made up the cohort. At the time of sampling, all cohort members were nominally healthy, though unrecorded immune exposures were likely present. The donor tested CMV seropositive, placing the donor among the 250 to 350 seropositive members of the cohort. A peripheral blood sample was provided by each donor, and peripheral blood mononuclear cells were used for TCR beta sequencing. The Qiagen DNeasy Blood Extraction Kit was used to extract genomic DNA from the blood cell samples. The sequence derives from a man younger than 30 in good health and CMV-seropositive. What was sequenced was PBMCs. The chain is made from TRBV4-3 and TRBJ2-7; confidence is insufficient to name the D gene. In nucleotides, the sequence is TGCGCCAGCAGCCAAGCAGTTTCTGATTCCTACGAGCAGTACTTC. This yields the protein CASSQAVSDSYEQYF.